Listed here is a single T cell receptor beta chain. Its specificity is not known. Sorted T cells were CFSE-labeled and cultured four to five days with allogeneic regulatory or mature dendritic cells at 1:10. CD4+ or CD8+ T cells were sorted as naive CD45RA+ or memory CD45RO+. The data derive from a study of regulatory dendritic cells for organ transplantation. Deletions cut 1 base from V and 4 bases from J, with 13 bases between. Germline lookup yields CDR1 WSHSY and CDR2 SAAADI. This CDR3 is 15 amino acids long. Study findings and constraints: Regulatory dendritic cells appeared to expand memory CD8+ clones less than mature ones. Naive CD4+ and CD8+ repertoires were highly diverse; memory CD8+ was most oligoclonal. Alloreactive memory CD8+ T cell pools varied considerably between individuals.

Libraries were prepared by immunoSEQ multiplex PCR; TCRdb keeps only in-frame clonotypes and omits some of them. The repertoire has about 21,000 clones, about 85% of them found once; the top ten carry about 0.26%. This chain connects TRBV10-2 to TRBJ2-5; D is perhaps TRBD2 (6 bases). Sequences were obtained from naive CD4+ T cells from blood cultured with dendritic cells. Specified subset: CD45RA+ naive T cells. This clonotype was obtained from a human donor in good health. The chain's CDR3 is CASSEYGGSGETQYF. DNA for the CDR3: TGCGCCAGCAGTGAGTATGGGGGGAGCGGAGAGACCCAGTACTTC.